This T cell receptor beta chain came from a study of T cell responses to AZD1222 COVID-19 vaccine. Regarding this clone: Its antigen is unidentified.

The repertoire was sequenced with immunoSEQ multiplex PCR; TCRdb's copy has only in-frame clones and lacks some. The sample includes over 100,000 clones, about nine tenths of them seen just once. This CDR3 has 14 amino acids. Germline-derived CDR1 and CDR2 are SNHLY and FYNNEI. Unmatched junction bases numbered 10, after V lost 7 bases and J lost 8 bases. Study outcomes and limitations: Donors skewed white British and female; clonal diversity was possibly underestimated. In the spike-specific TCR repertoire, nearly half reportedly target unmutated variant regions.

This TCR was recovered from an adult in good health. Sequences were derived from peripheral blood, sampled on day 0 of AZD1222 vaccination. V is TRBV2 and J is TRBJ2-1, with 8 bases lining up with TRBD2. CDR3 residues: CASKRTSNSYEQFF. In DNA form, the CDR3 reads TGTGCCAGCAAGCGGACTAGCAATTCCTATGAGCAGTTCTTC.